The present entry profiles one TCR beta chain with its context. The ends lost 0 bases at V and 6 bases at J; junction bases unmatched: 8. CDR3 length: 15 amino acids. Germline CDR1 is SGDLS and CDR2 is YYNGEE. These data are taken from a study of blood T cell repertoires in COVID-19. Study overall: Sites across the United States, Italy and Spain contributed samples from acute and convalescent COVID-19. PBMCs, B-cell-depleted T cells, or T cells were the source of the cDNA or gDNA that made up the material.

The authors' processing: Nucleated cell number was recorded as an estimate derived from reference gene primer amplification. Some clones are missing from TCRdb's copy, which holds only in-frame ones; the method was immunoSEQ multiplex PCR. That table supplies the V and J calls and clone size; D and trimming were determined from the DNA. The sample includes 90,000 to 120,000 clones, 75% to 95% seen only once; the top ten take approximately 1.2%. Material for sequencing was peripheral blood. This TCR came from a woman between 25 and 40 years old with acute or convalescent COVID-19. The chain carries TRBV9 and TRBJ2-7; 8 bases align to TRBD2. DNA for the CDR3: TGTGCCAGCAGCGTAGACCCGGGACTAGTCGGCGAGCAGTACTTC. Its translation is CASSVDPGLVGEQYF.